This T cell receptor (beta chain) was sequenced in a study of blood T cell repertoires in COVID-19. Some clones are missing from TCRdb's copy, which holds only in-frame ones; the method was immunoSEQ multiplex PCR. Of 360,000 or so clones detected, roughly 90% appear once; the ten largest clones hold 0.85% to 1.3%. The V end was cut by 1 base, the J end by 5 bases, with 8 bases between. CDR1 is SGHAT, CDR2 FQDESV, per germline (reference sequence). CDR3 length: 13 amino acids. Categorization into cohorts depended on clinical history that participants reported. This TCR came from a young woman who had been exposed to COVID-19. Sequenced sample: PBMCs or T cells enriched from blood (not recorded which). The chain is built from TRBV11-1 and TRBJ2-5, with a weak D call TRBD2 (6 bases). The CDR3 DNA reads TGTGCCAGCAGCTTAGGACTAGTCGAGACCCAGTACTTC. The encoded protein is CASSLGLVETQYF.